Each of the 12 T cell receptor beta chains below was sequenced from the same sample in a study of circulating CD8 cells and anti-PD-1 response in melanoma. From live CD3+CD8+TCRalphabeta+ cells, four PD-1 and/or TIGIT subsets were sorted. The QIAseq Immune Repertoire TCR panel built the libraries from roughly 16 ng of total RNA. One entry per CDR3 protein results from TCRdb running MiXCR on the reads. The top ten hold approximately 2.8% of the sample, which has some 2,500 distinct CDR3 sequences, roughly 7.3% seen once. Sequences were derived from CD8+ T cells from PBMCs, sampled at baseline or after one month of anti-PD-1 therapy (not recorded which). All receptors derive from a human donor with melanoma.

This clonotype is medium-sized within its sample. The chain is built from TRBV4-1 and TRBJ1-1; TRBD1 matches at 9 bases. Germline V gives CDR1 MGHRA, CDR2 YSYEKL. V dropped 5 bases and J dropped 5; count of bases not matched to a gene: 6. The CDR3 is 14 residues long. The CDR3 region is CASSSGQGFTEAFF. DNA for the CDR3: TGCGCCAGCAGCTCTGGACAGGGGTTTACTGAAGCTTTCTTT.

This chain links TRBV12-3 or TRBV12-4 with TRBJ1-1; no definite D call. CDR3 size: 14 residues. V lost 7 bases to trimming and J lost 1 base, with 13 bases between them. In DNA, the CDR3 is TGTGCCAGCACCTCCGGTTTTTGGAACACTGAAGCTTTCTTT. Protein: CASTSGFWNTEAFF.

This clonotype ranks as medium-sized. The V call is TRBV28, the J call TRBJ2-3; 8 positions match TRBD1. Trimming cost V 6 bases and J 0 bases; bases outside gene matches: 8. CDR3 length: 16 amino acids. The germline CDR1 and CDR2 sequences are MDHEN and SYDVKM. The CDR3 region is CASSEDRGPSTDTQYF. The CDR3 DNA reads as TGTGCCAGCAGCGAAGACAGGGGCCCCAGCACAGATACGCAGTATTTT.

This clonotype is medium-sized in the sample. The chain is built from TRBV23-1 and TRBJ2-4, with 7 bases matching TRBD1. TRBV23-1 is an ORF; its function is uncertain. The V gene end was trimmed by 6 bases and the J gene end by 8 bases; junction bases not matched to a gene: 7. The CDR3 is 13 amino acids. CDR3 sequence: CASSRLGQYIQYF. CDR3 in DNA: TGCGCCAGCAGCCGACTGGGACAGTACATTCAGTACTTC.

This clonotype was seen a few times. V is TRBV2 and J is TRBJ2-7, with D unclear. Trimming cost V 7 bases and J 4 bases, with 5 bases left between them. The CDR3 is 10 amino acids. The V gene's germline CDR1 is SNHLY and CDR2 FYNNEI. Here the CDR3 reads CASNYYEQYF. The CDR3 nucleotides are TGTGCCAGCAATTATTACGAGCAGTACTTC.

In regard to this clonotype: The junction departs from the called germline gene at one end, perhaps through a read error. The chain recombines TRBV28 with TRBJ1-1; D is ambiguous. The CDR3 consists of 14 residues. Germline loops: CDR1 MDHEN, CDR2 SYDVKM. CDR3 sequence (DNA): TGTGCCTGCAGTTTGAAAAGATTTTACCGAACACCTTTCTTT. Its protein product is CACSLKRFYRTPFF.

This clonotype qualifies as medium-sized. This chain joins TRBV19 and TRBJ2-7; 7 nucleotides agree with TRBD1. CDR1 is LNHDA and CDR2 is SQIVND in the germline V gene (reference sequence). This CDR3 is built from 14 residues. V shed 3 bases, J shed 5 bases, and the junction held 7 bases outside the gene matches. CDR3 DNA: TGTGCCAGTAGTATGACAGGGCTCGCCAACGAGCAGTACTTC. As protein: CASSMTGLANEQYF.

By share of the sample, this clonotype is medium-sized. The gene calls are TRBV29-1 and TRBJ2-7, with 9 bases that match TRBD1. The germline V gene encodes CDR1 SQVTM and CDR2 ANQGSEA. This CDR3 comprises 13 residues. The ends lost 6 bases at V and 4 bases at J; junction bases unmatched: 7. The CDR3 region is CSVTGGTWYEQYF. Here the CDR3 DNA reads TGCAGCGTGACAGGGGGAACTTGGTACGAGCAGTACTTC.

This clonotype is categorized as medium-sized. The chain carries TRBV4-1 and TRBJ2-7; D call uncertain. The CDR3 consists of 15 residues. The V gene lost 1 base and the J gene lost 4 bases, with 14 bases spanning the gap. Germline V gene data show CDR1 as MGHRA and CDR2 as YSYEKL. The CDR3 region is CASSQGGRGVYEQYF. CDR3 DNA: TGCGCCAGCAGCCAAGGAGGTAGAGGAGTATACGAGCAGTACTTC.

This clonotype is deemed medium-sized. The V and J genes are TRBV28 and TRBJ2-2; D may be TRBD1 (6 bases). This CDR3 contains 16 residues. Germline CDR1 is MDHEN and CDR2 is SYDVKM. V was clipped by 5 bases and J by 6 bases, with 19 bases between them. The DNA of the CDR3 is TGTGCCAGCAGTCCTCCGGGACAAGCAGTCCCCGGGGAGCTGTTTTTT. It translates to CASSPPGQAVPGELFF. The full variable domain, in which reference TRBV28 and TRBJ2-2 provide the parts outside the CDR3, is DVKVTQSSRYLVKRTGEKVFLECVQDMDHENMFWYRQDPGLGLRLIYFSYDVKMKEKGDIPEGYSVSREKKERFSLILESASTNQTSMYLCASSPPGQAVPGELFFGEGSRLTVL.

By its share, this clonotype is medium-sized. This chain links TRBV9 with TRBJ2-3; D remains unclear. V dropped 0 bases and J dropped 2 bases, with 7 bases sitting between them. From germline, CDR1 is SGDLS and CDR2 YYNGEE. The CDR3 contains 14 residues. CDR3 sequence reads: CASSVDGPTDTQYF. The CDR3 DNA reads TGTGCCAGCAGCGTAGACGGCCCCACAGATACGCAGTATTTT.

This clonotype was seen a handful of times. Since a much larger clone is just one base distant, this may be a read error. The V call is TRBV19, the J call TRBJ1-1; TRBD1 might be the D (6 bases). There are 14 residues in the CDR3. Germline V gives CDR1 LNHDA, CDR2 SQIVND (reference sequence). DNA for the CDR3: TGTGCCAGTGAAATGGGACAAGTGGGAACTGAAGTTTTCTTT. Its translation: CASEMGQVGTEVFF.